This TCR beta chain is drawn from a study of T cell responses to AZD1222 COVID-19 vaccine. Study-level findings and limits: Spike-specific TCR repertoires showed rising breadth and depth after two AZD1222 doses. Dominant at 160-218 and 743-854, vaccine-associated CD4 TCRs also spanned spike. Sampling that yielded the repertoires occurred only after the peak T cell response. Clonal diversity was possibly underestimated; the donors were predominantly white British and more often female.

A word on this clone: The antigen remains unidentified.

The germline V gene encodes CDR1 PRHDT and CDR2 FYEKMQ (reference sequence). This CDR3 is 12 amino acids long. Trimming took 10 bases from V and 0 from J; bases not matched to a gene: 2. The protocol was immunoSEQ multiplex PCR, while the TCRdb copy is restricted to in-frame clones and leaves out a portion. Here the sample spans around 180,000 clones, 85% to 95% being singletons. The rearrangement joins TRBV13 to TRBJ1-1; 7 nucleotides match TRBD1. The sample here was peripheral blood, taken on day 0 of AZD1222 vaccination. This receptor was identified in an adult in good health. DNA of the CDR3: TGTGCCACCGGGACAGTGAACACTGAAGCTTTCTTT. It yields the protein CATGTVNTEAFF.